Each of the 23 T cell receptor beta chains below was sequenced from the same sample in a study of blood T cell repertoires in COVID-19. Only in-frame clones appear in the TCRdb table, and some are missing; sequencing was by immunoSEQ multiplex PCR. The sample records about 130,000 clones, under 85% being singletons. Sequences were obtained from peripheral blood. The origin of the receptors is a man in his forties with active or convalescent COVID-19.

The chain is built from TRBV14 and TRBJ1-5; D remains unclear. CDR3 length equals 13 residues. V was shortened by 2 bases and J by 7 bases, with 9 bases between the two germline ends. Germline V gene data show CDR1 as SGHDN and CDR2 as FVKESK. CDR3 loop: CASSQSGSQPQHF. DNA of the CDR3: TGTGCCAGCAGCCAATCAGGTTCCCAGCCCCAGCATTTT.

The V and J genes are TRBV6-5 and TRBJ1-6, with 8 nucleotides matching TRBD1. Per germline, CDR1 MNHEY and CDR2 SVGAGI. The ends lost 5 bases at V and 6 bases at J; junction bases unmatched: 6. CDR3 length: 15 residues. CDR3 in amino acids: CASSRGTGFNSPLHF. CDR3 sequence (DNA): TGTGCCAGCAGTAGAGGGACAGGCTTTAATTCACCCCTCCACTTT.

The genes are TRBV18 and TRBJ2-7, with 7 bases that match TRBD1. The V segment lost 6 bases and the J segment 2 bases; nucleotides outside the gene matches: 10. This CDR3 contains 15 residues. Germline CDR1 is KGHSH and CDR2 is LQKENI. The CDR3 DNA is TGTGCCAGCTCTCAGGAGCAGGGGGTTCCCTACGAGCAGTACTTC. This codes for CASSQEQGVPYEQYF.

This chain connects TRBV7-3 to TRBJ2-3; 9 bases align to TRBD2. The CDR3 is made up of 16 amino acids. V trimming: 1 base; J trimming: 6 bases; junction bases outside the gene matches: 8. Germline loops: CDR1 SGHTA, CDR2 FQGTGA. CDR3 nucleotides: TGTGCCAGCAGCTTAATGCCTAGCGGGGTACAGGATACGCAGTATTTT. Protein: CASSLMPSGVQDTQYF.

This rearrangement joins TRBV6-5 to TRBJ2-5, with 10 nucleotides matching TRBD2. This CDR3 has 15 amino acids. The germline gives CDR1 MNHEY, CDR2 SVGAGI. Trimming took 6 bases from V and 5 from J; bases not matched to a gene: 9. The DNA of the CDR3 is TGTGCCAGCAGGACACACACTAGCGGGGCGGAGACCCAGTACTTC. It specifies CASRTHTSGAETQYF.

This clone was counted once. CDR3 coding DNA: TGTGCCAGCTCATCCCCGGGACAAACGTTCTCTGGAAACACCATATATTTT. This codes for CASSSPGQTFSGNTIYF. V is TRBV18 and J is TRBJ1-3; perhaps TRBD1 as D (6 bases). This CDR3 is built from 17 residues. The germline V and J ends were trimmed by 5 bases and 0 bases, with 17 bases remaining between them. Germline CDR1 reads KGHSH; CDR2 reads LQKENI.

This sequence joins TRBV6-1 and TRBJ1-5; D uncertain. From germline, CDR1 is MNHNS and CDR2 SASEGT. CDR3 length: 16 residues. The V and J ends lost 0 bases and 2 bases respectively, with 11 bases between them. The CDR3 nucleotides read TGTGCCAGCAGTGAAGCTCGGGTTTCGGGCAATCAGCCCCAGCATTTT. This encodes CASSEARVSGNQPQHF.

J is TRBJ1-1 and V is TRBV30; D gene uncertain. V was trimmed by 5 bases and J by 1 base, leaving 11 bases between them. This CDR3 is 13 amino acids long. Germline V gene data show CDR1 as GTSNPN and CDR2 as SVGIG (reference sequence). The CDR3 reads CAWPGNENTEAFF. CDR3 DNA sequence: TGTGCCTGGCCCGGTAACGAGAACACTGAAGCTTTCTTT.

The chain recombines TRBV5-4 with TRBJ1-4, with unresolved D. This CDR3 has 15 residues. The germline V and J ends were trimmed by 0 bases and 0 bases, with 6 bases remaining between them. CDR1 is SGHNT, CDR2 YYREEE, per germline (reference sequence). CDR3 sequence: CASSLGGATNEKLFF. Written as DNA, the CDR3 is TGTGCCAGCAGCTTGGGGGGAGCAACTAATGAAAAACTGTTTTTT.

The chain links TRBV6-5 to TRBJ1-6; 11 bases fit TRBD1. The V segment lost 0 bases and the J segment 11 bases; nucleotides outside the gene matches: 3. The germline V gene has CDR1 MNHEY and CDR2 SVGAGI. The CDR3 loop spans 15 amino acids. CDR3 DNA: TGTGCCAGCAGTTACTCGCCGGGACAGGGGGCACCCCTCCACTTT. Translating it yields CASSYSPGQGAPLHF.

In this sample, this clone turned up once. The CDR3, as DNA: TGTGCCAGCACTAAGCTGGACAGCGGGGAGCTGTTTTTT. This codes for CASTKLDSGELFF. The chain uses TRBV12-3 or TRBV12-4 and TRBJ2-2, with D maybe TRBD1 (6 bases). The CDR3 is 13 residues long. The V end was cut by 7 bases, the J end by 7 bases, with 13 bases between.

The chain recombines TRBV14 with TRBJ1-3, with D uncertain. This CDR3 has 14 residues. Trimming shortened V by 1 base and J by 2 bases, and 6 bases separated the two germline ends. Germline V CDR1 and CDR2: SGHDN, FVKESK. CDR3 nucleotides: TGTGCCAGCAGCCAAGCGGGTGCTGGAAACACCATATATTTT. Protein: CASSQAGAGNTIYF.

V and J are TRBV5-1 and TRBJ2-7; weak D call: TRBD1 (5 bases). Germline V gene lookup returns CDR1 SGHRS and CDR2 YFSETQ. Trimming stripped 4 bases from V and 0 bases from J, with 17 bases between. The CDR3 spans 16 residues. CDR3 nucleotides: TGCGCCAGCAGCGCGAACCCCAGGGTACCCTCCTACGAGCAGTACTTC. This encodes CASSANPRVPSYEQYF.

The chain has TRBV14 and TRBJ1-1; possible D gene TRBD1, 5 bases. V gave up 0 bases and J gave up 4 bases, with 12 bases separating them. The CDR3 consists of 15 residues. CDR1 and CDR2 from the germline V gene are SGHDN and FVKESK. The CDR3 coding sequence is TGTGCCAGCAGCCAAGAAGGGGCATTATCCACTGAAGCTTTCTTT. It codes for CASSQEGALSTEAFF.

The V and J genes are TRBV5-1 and TRBJ1-2; tentatively, D is TRBD1 (5 bases). Germline V gene data show CDR1 as SGHRS and CDR2 as YFSETQ. Trimming shortened V by 6 bases and J by 2 bases, and 14 bases separated the two germline ends. This CDR3 is 14 amino acids long. The CDR3 reads CASTPSGGNYGYTF. DNA of the CDR3: TGCGCCAGCACCCCCTCCGGGGGAAACTATGGCTACACCTTC.

The chain recombines TRBV6-2 or TRBV6-3 with TRBJ2-7, with TRBD2 identical over 11 bases. The trim removed 2 bases at V and 3 bases at J, leaving 0 bases unmatched. Germline loops: CDR1 MNHEY, CDR2 SVGEGT. The CDR3 totals 14 residues. The CDR3 is CASSYGTSGYEQYF. The DNA of the CDR3 is TGTGCCAGCAGTTACGGGACTAGCGGCTACGAGCAGTACTTC.

V gene TRBV7-2 combines with J gene TRBJ2-3; a weak D match, TRBD2 (5 bases). The CDR3 loop spans 17 amino acids. The germline V and J ends were trimmed by 1 base and 2 bases, with 16 bases remaining between them. The V gene's germline CDR1 is SGHTA and CDR2 FQGNSA. CDR3 nucleotide sequence: TGTGCCAGCAGCTTAGATGATGGCGGGTCCTACACAGATACGCAGTATTTT. Its translation is CASSLDDGGSYTDTQYF.

The chain has TRBV5-4 and TRBJ1-4; perhaps TRBD1 as D (6 bases). Trimming left V 3 bases short and J 8 bases short, with 17 bases between. The CDR3 sequence is 15 residues long. The V gene's germline CDR1 is SGHNT and CDR2 YYREEE (reference sequence). Here the CDR3 reads CASSSKFRDTEKLFF. CDR3 nucleotides: TGTGCCAGCAGCTCCAAATTCCGGGACACCGAAAAACTGTTTTTT.

The chain links TRBV11-3 to TRBJ2-1; the match to TRBD1 covers 7 bases. The CDR3 is made up of 15 amino acids. V gave up 1 base and J gave up 5 bases; unmatched junction bases: 5. Germline V gene lookup returns CDR1 SGHNT and CDR2 YENEEA. CDR3 loop: CASSLVGQVDNEQFF. CDR3 DNA sequence: TGTGCCAGCAGCTTAGTTGGACAGGTGGACAATGAGCAGTTCTTC.

The rearrangement uses TRBV4-2 and TRBJ2-3; 7 bases map to TRBD1. The CDR3 consists of 16 residues. V lost 0 bases, J lost 4 bases, and 7 bases stayed unmatched. The V gene's germline CDR1 is LGHNA and CDR2 YNFKEQ. CDR3 sequence (DNA): TGTGCCAGCAGCCAAGAAGGCAGACAGGGAGCAGATACGCAGTATTTT. It yields the protein CASSQEGRQGADTQYF.

The chain links TRBV2 to TRBJ1-2; TRBD1 might be the D (5 bases). CDR1 and CDR2 from the germline V gene are SNHLY and FYNNEI. CDR3 length: 13 residues. Trimming removed 1 base from V and 6 bases from J, with 9 bases in between. The CDR3 reads CASSEDRRDGYTF. The CDR3 coding sequence is TGTGCCAGCAGTGAAGACAGGAGGGATGGCTACACCTTC.

CDR3 in amino acids: CASSLGAGLATEAFF. The CDR3 bases are TGTGCCAGCAGCTTAGGGGCGGGGCTGGCCACTGAAGCTTTCTTT. V is TRBV11-2 and J is TRBJ1-1; possible D gene TRBD1, 5 bases. V lost 1 base, J lost 4 bases, and 13 bases lay in between. The V gene's germline CDR1 is SGHAT and CDR2 FQNNGV. The CDR3 spans 15 residues.

The rearrangement uses TRBV7-9 and TRBJ1-4, with 8 nucleotides matching TRBD1. In germline, CDR1 is SEHNR, CDR2 FQNEAQ (reference sequence). Unmatched junction bases numbered 13, after V lost 3 bases and J lost 7 bases. This CDR3 spans 17 amino acids. The CDR3, as DNA: TGTGCCAGCAGCTTTGGACAGGGCATAAAGGGTGGTGAAAAACTGTTTTTT. It translates to CASSFGQGIKGGEKLFF.